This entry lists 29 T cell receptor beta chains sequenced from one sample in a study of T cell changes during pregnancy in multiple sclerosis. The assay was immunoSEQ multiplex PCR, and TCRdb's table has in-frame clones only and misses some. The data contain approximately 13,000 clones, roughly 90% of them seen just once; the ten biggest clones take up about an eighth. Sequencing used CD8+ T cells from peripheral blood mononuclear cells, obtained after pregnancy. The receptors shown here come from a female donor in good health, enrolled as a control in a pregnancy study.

For the CDR3, the DNA is TGTGCCAGCAGCCAAAGTTGGGGGCCCACTGAAGCTTTCTTT. Translating it yields CASSQSWGPTEAFF. The J gene is TRBJ1-1, the V gene TRBV16; tentative D call: TRBD1 (6 bases). This CDR3 region has 14 residues. With 2 bases removed from V and 4 bases from J, the gap between germline ends came to 11 bases. The germline CDR1 and CDR2 sequences are KGHSY and FQNENV.

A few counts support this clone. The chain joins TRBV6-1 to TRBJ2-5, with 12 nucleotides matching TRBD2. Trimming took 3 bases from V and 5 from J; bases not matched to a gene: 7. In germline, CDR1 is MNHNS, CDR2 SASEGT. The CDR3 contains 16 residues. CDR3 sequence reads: CASSELLAGGEETQYF. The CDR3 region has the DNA TGTGCCAGCAGTGAGCTTCTAGCGGGGGGGGAGGAGACCCAGTACTTC.

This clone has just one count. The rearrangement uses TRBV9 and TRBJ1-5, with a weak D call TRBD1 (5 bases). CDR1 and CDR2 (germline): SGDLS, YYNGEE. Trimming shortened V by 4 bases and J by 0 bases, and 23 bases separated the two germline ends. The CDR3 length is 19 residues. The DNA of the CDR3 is TGTGCCAGCAGCCCAACCGGACGCGGGGGACGGTATAGCAATCAGCCCCAGCATTTT. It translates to CASSPTGRGGRYSNQPQHF. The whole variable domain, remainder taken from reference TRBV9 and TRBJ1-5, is DSGVTQTPKHLITATGQRVTLRCSPRSGDLSVYWYQQSLDQGLQFLIQYYNGEERAKGNILERFSAQQFPDLHSELNLSSLELGDSALYFCASSPTGRGGRYSNQPQHFGDGTRLSIL.

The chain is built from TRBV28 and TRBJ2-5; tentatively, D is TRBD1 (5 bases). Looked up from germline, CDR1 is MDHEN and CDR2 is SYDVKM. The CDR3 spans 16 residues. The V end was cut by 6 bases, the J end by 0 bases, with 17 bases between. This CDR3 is CASSLPNRPYQETQYF. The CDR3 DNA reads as TGTGCCAGCAGCCTTCCGAACAGGCCTTACCAAGAGACCCAGTACTTC.

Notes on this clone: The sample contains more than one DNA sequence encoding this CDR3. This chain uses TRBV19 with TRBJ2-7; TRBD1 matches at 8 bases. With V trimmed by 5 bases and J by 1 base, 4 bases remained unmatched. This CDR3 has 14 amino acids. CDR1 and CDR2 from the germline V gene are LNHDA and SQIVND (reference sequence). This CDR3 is CASSPGTGSYEQYF. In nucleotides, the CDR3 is TGTGCCAGTAGTCCCGGGACAGGTTCCTACGAGCAGTACTTC.

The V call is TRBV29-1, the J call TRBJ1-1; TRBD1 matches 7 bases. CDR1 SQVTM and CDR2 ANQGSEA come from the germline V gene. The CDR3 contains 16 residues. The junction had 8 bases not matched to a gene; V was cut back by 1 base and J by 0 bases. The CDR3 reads CSVEGDSQAMNTEAFF. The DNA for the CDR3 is TGCAGCGTTGAAGGGGACAGCCAGGCAATGAACACTGAAGCTTTCTTT.

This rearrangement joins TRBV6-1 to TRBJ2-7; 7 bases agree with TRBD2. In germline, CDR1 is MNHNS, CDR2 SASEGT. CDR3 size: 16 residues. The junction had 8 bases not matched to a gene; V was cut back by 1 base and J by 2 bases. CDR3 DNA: TGTGCCAGCAGTGAAGGGGAGGGGACCCCCACCTACGAGCAGTACTTC. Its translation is CASSEGEGTPTYEQYF.

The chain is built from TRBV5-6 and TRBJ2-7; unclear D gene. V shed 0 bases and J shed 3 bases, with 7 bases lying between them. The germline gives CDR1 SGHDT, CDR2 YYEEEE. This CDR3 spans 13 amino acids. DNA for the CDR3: TGTGCCAGCAGCTTGGGTCAGTTCTACGAGCAGTACTTC. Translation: CASSLGQFYEQYF.

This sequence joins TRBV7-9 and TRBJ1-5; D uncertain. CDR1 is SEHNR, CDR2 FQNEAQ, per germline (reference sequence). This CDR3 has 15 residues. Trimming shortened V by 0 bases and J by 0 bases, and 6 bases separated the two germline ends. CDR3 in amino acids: CASSLATSSNQPQHF. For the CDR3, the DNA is TGTGCCAGCAGCTTAGCGACTAGTAGCAATCAGCCCCAGCATTTT. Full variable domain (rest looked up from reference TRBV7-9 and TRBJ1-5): DTGVSQNPRHKITKRGQNVTFRCDPISEHNRLYWYRQTLGQGPEFLTYFQNEAQLEKSRLLSDRFSAERPKGSFSTLEIQRTEQGDSAMYLCASSLATSSNQPQHFGDGTRLSIL.

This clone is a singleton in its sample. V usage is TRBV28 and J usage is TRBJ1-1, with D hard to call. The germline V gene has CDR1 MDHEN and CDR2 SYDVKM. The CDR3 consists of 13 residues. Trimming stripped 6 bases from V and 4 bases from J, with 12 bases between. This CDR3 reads CASREQAGTEAFF. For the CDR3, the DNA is TGTGCCAGCAGAGAGCAGGCGGGCACTGAAGCTTTCTTT. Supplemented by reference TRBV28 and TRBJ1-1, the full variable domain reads DVKVTQSSRYLVKRTGEKVFLECVQDMDHENMFWYRQDPGLGLRLIYFSYDVKMKEKGDIPEGYSVSREKKERFSLILESASTNQTSMYLCASREQAGTEAFFGQGTRLTVV.

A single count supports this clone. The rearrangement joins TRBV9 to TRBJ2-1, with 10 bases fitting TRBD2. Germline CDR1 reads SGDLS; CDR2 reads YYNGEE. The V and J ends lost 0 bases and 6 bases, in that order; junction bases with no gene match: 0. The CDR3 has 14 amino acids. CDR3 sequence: CASSVVAGGNEQFF. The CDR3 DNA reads TGTGCCAGCAGCGTAGTAGCGGGAGGCAATGAGCAGTTCTTC.

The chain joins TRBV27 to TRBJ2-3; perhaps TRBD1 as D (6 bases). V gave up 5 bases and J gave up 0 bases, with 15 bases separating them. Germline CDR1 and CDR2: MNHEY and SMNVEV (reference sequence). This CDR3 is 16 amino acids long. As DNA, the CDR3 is TGTGCCAGCAGTCCTCGGGGACAATCTAGCACAGATACGCAGTATTTT. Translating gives CASSPRGQSSTDTQYF.

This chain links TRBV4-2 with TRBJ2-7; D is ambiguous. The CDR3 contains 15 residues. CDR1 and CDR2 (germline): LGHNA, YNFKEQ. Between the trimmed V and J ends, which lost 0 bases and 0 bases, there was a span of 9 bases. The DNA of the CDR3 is TGTGCCAGCAGCCAAGAACACGCCACCTCCTACGAGCAGTACTTC. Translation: CASSQEHATSYEQYF.

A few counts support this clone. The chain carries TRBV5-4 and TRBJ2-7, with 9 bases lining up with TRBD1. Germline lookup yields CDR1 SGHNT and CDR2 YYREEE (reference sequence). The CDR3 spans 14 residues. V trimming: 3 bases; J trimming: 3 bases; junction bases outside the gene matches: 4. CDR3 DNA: TGTGCCAGCAGCTCCGGGACAGGGATCTACGAGCAGTACTTC. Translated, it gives CASSSGTGIYEQYF.

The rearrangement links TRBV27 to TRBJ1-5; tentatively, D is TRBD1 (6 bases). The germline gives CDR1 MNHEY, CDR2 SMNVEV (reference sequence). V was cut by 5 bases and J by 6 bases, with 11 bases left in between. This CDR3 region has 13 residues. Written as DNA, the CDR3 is TGTGCCAGCAGTACCGGACAGATTCAGCCCCAGCATTTT. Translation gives CASSTGQIQPQHF.

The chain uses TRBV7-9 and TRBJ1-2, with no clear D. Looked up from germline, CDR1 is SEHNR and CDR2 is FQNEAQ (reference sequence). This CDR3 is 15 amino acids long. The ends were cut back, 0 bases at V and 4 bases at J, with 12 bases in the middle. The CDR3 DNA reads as TGTGCCAGCAGCTTAGCGCTGGCGGCCGTCTATGGCTACACCTTC. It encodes CASSLALAAVYGYTF.

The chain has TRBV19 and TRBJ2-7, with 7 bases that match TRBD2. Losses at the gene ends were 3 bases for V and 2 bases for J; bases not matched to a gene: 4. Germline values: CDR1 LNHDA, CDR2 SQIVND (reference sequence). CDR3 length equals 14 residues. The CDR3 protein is CASSMSGGTYEQYF. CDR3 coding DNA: TGTGCCAGTAGTATGTCGGGAGGAACCTACGAGCAGTACTTC. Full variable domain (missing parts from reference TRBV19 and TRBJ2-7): DGGITQSPKYLFRKEGQNVTLSCEQNLNHDAMYWYRQDPGQGLRLIYYSQIVNDFQKGDIAEGYSVSREKKESFPLTVTSAQKNPTAFYLCASSMSGGTYEQYFGPGTRLTVT.

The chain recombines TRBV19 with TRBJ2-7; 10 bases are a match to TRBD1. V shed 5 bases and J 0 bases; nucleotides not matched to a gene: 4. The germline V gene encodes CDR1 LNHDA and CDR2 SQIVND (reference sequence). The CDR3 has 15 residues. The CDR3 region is CASSEGTGVSYEQYF. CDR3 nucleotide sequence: TGTGCCAGTAGTGAGGGGACAGGGGTCTCCTACGAGCAGTACTTC. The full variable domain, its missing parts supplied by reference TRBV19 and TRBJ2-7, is DGGITQSPKYLFRKEGQNVTLSCEQNLNHDAMYWYRQDPGQGLRLIYYSQIVNDFQKGDIAEGYSVSREKKESFPLTVTSAQKNPTAFYLCASSEGTGVSYEQYFGPGTRLTVT.

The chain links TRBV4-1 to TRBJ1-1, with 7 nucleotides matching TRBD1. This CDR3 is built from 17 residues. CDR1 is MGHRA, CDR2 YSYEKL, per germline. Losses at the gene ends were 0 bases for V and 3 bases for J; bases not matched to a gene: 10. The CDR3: CASSQDGRGRGYTEAFF. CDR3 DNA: TGCGCCAGCAGCCAAGATGGACGGGGCAGGGGGTACACTGAAGCTTTCTTT.

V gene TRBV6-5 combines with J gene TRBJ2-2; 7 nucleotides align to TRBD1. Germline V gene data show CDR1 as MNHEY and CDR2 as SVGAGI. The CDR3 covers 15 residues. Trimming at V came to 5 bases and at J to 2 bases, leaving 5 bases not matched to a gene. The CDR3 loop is CASSAGTVNTGELFF. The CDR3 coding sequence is TGTGCCAGCAGTGCCGGGACAGTAAACACCGGGGAGCTGTTTTTT.

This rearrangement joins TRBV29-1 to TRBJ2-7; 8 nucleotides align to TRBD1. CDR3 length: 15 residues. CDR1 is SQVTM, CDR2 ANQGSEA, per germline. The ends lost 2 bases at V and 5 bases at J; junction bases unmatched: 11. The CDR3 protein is CSVEKGSGTGHEQYF. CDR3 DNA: TGCAGCGTTGAAAAGGGCTCCGGGACAGGCCACGAGCAGTACTTC.

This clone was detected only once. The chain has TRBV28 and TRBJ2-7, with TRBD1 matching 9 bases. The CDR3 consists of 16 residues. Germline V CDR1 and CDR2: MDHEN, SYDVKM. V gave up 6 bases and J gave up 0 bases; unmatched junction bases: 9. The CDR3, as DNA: TGTGCCAGCAGCGTAACCCGGGACAGGGTCTCCTACGAGCAGTACTTC. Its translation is CASSVTRDRVSYEQYF.

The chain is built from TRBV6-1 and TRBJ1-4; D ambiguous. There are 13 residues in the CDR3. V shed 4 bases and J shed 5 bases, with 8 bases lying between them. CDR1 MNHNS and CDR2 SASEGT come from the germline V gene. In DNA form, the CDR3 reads TGTGCCAGCAGTGTGGGAGAAAATGAAAAACTGTTTTTT. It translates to CASSVGENEKLFF.

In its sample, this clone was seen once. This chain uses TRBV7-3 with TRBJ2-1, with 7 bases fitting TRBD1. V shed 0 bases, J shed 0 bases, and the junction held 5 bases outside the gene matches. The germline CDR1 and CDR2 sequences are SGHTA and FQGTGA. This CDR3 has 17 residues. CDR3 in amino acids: CASSLTGGLGSYNEQFF. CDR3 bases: TGTGCCAGCAGCTTAACAGGGGGCTTAGGCTCCTACAATGAGCAGTTCTTC.

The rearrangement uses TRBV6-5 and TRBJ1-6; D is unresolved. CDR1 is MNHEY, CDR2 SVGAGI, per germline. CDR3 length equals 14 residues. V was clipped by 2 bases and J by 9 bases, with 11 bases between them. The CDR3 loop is CASSYEENGSPLHF. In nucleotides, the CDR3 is TGTGCCAGCAGTTACGAGGAGAATGGTTCACCCCTCCACTTT.

The chain's CDR3 is CASSATGGEKLFF. Here the CDR3 DNA reads TGTGCCAGCAGCGCCACAGGCGGCGAAAAACTGTTTTTT. The rearrangement links TRBV21-1 to TRBJ1-4; the DNA was not compared with TRBD1, the D call given in the table. TRBV21-1 is assigned pseudogene status. The CDR3 contains 13 residues.

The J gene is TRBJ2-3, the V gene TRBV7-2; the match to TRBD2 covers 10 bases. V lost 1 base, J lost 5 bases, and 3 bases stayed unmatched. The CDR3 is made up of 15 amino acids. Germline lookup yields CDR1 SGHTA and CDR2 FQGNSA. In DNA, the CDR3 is TGTGCCAGCAGCTTAGGAGCGGGGGGGGTAGATACGCAGTATTTT. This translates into CASSLGAGGVDTQYF.

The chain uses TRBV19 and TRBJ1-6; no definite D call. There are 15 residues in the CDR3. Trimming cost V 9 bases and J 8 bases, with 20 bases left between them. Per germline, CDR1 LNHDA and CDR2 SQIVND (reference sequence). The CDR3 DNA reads TGTGCCAGCTGTCGGCCGTCAAGGCGGGATTCACCCCTCCACTTT. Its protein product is CASCRPSRRDSPLHF.

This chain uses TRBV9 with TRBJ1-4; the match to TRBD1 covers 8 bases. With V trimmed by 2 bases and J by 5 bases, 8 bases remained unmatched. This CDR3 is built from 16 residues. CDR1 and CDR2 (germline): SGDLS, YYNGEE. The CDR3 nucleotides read TGTGCCAGCAGCGTCGGACAGGGCGTGGACAATGAAAAACTGTTTTTT. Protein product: CASSVGQGVDNEKLFF.